This T cell receptor beta chain was retrieved from a study of T cell responses to AZD1222 COVID-19 vaccine. Details on this clone: Its cognate antigen is unknown.

Data came from immunoSEQ multiplex PCR; TCRdb stores just in-frame clones and leaves some out. The data hold some 150,000 clones, with 80% to 95% observed a single time. Germline CDR1 is MNHEY and CDR2 is SVGAGI. V dropped 3 bases and J dropped 1 base, with 9 bases sitting between them. There are 15 residues in the CDR3. General observations from the study: None of the repertoires were sampled until the peak T cell response had passed. Seropositive at baseline were only six or seven AZD1222 recipients.

The specimen comprised peripheral blood, sampled 28 days after the second AZD1222 dose. This receptor was taken from an adult who received the AZD1222 COVID-19 vaccine. The chain carries TRBV6-5 and TRBJ2-2, with D perhaps matching TRBD1 (5 bases). CDR3 residues: CASSYVQGNTGELFF. The CDR3 DNA follows: TGTGCCAGCAGTTATGTGCAGGGGAACACCGGGGAGCTGTTTTTT.